The sequence of this TCR beta chain was determined in a study of CD8 T cells in Susac syndrome. Sequencing targeted TCR beta in blood CD8+ and CD4+ T cells. Random hexamers were used to reverse transcribe the RNA input (roughly 0.5 to 1 ug). Amplification of TCR beta CDR3 by immunoSEQ multiplex PCR spanned 54 Vbeta and 13 Jbeta. Each CDR3 protein is one row after TCRdb ran MiXCR on the immunoSEQ multiplex PCR reads. The table lists some 52,000 distinct CDR3 sequences, 93% of them singletons. V lost 6 bases to trimming and J lost 5 bases; unmatched junction nucleotides: 8. CDR3 length: 14 amino acids. This TCR came from a human donor with multiple sclerosis. The sample was CD8+ T cells from PBMCs. The rearrangement uses TRBV12-3 or TRBV12-4 and TRBJ2-5, with TRBD1 matching 8 bases. The CDR3, as DNA: TGTGCCAGCAGGGACAGGGATGGGTCGGAGACCCAGTACTTC. Its protein is CASRDRDGSETQYF.